The present T cell receptor (beta chain) was sequenced within a study of Graves' ophthalmopathy and Graves' hyperthyroidism. The study enrolled ophthalmopathy donors with moderate-to-severe activity, CAS ≥3, NOSPECS ≥4 and duration under 3 months. If patients had other autoimmune diseases, uncontrolled infections, pregnancy or lactation, they were excluded. Clinical symptoms, serum thyroxine, TRAb, thyroid ultrasound and orbital computed tomography determined diagnosis. The CDR3 loop spans 15 amino acids. The ends lost 4 bases at V and 6 bases at J; junction bases unmatched: 5. Amplified TCR beta CDR3 regions were obtained using RNA transcripts as template. The authors performed first-round RT-PCR with HTBI primers and then a second-round multiplex PCR. TCRdb reanalysed the multiplex PCR reads using MiXCR and keeps one entry per CDR3 protein. Counted here are around 660,000 distinct CDR3 sequences, 35% to 45% occurring once; the ten biggest clones make up over 2.5%.

This clonotype appeared many times. V gene TRBV12-3 or TRBV12-4 combines with J gene TRBJ1-6, with 8 bases aligning to TRBD1. Sequences were obtained from peripheral blood. The TCR was taken from an adult man with Graves' ophthalmopathy. CDR3 loop: CASSWTGTINSPLHF. CDR3 DNA sequence: TGTGCCAGCAGTTGGACAGGGACGATTAATTCACCCCTCCACTTT.